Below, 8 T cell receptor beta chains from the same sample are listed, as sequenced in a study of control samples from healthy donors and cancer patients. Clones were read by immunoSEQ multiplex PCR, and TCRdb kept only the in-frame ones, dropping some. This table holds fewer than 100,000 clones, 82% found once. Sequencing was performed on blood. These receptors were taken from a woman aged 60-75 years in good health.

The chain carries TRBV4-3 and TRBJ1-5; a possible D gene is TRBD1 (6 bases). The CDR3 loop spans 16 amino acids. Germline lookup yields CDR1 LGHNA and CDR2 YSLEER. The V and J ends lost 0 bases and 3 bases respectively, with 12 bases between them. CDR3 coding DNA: TGCGCCAGCAGCCAAGATCGACAGGTCTACAATCAGCCCCAGCATTTT. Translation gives CASSQDRQVYNQPQHF.

In DNA, the CDR3 is TGTGCCAGCAGCCAAGAAGGGACAGGGAAGCACGAGCAGTACTTC. It codes for CASSQEGTGKHEQYF. The chain is built from TRBV3-1 (or the pseudogene TRBV3-2) and TRBJ2-7, with TRBD1 matching over 9 bases. CDR3 length: 15 amino acids. Losses at the gene ends were 0 bases for V and 5 bases for J; bases not matched to a gene: 5. The germline CDR1 and CDR2 sequences are LGHDT and YNNKEL (reference sequence).

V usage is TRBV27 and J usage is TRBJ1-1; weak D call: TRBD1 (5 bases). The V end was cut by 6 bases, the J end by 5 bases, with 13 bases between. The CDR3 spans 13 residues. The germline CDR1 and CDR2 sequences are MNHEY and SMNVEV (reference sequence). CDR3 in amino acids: CASRPRGVTEAFF. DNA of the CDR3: TGTGCCAGCAGGCCACGGGGGGTGACTGAAGCTTTCTTT.

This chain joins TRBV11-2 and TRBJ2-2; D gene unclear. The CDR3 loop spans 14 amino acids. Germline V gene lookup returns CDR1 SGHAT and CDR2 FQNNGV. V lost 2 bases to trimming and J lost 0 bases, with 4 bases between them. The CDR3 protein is CASSLLANTGELFF. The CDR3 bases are TGTGCCAGCAGCTTACTAGCGAACACCGGGGAGCTGTTTTTT. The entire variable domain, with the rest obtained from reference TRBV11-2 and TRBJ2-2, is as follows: EAGVAQSPRYKIIEKRQSVAFWCNPISGHATLYWYQQILGQGPKLLIQFQNNGVVDDSQLPKDRFSAERLKGVDSTLKIQPAKLEDSAVYLCASSLLANTGELFFGEGSRLTVL.

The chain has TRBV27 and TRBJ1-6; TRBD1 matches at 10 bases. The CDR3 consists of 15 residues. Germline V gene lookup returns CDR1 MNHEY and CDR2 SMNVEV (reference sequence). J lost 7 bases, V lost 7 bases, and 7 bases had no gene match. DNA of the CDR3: TGTGCCAGCACTTCCGGGACAGGGGACAATTCACCCCTCCACTTT. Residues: CASTSGTGDNSPLHF.

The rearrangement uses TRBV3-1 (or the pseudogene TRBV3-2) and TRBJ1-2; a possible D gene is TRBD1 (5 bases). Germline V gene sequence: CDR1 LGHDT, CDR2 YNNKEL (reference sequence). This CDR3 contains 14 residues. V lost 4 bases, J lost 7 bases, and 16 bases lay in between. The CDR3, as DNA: TGTGCCAGCAGCCCACATCGGGGCGCAGGTGGCTACACCTTC. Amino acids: CASSPHRGAGGYTF.

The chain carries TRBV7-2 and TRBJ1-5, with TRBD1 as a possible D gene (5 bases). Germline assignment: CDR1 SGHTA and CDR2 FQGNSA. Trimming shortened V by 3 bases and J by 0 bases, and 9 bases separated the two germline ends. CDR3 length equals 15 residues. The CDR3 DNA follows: TGTGCCAGCAGCTTCACGGGGGATAGCAATCAGCCCCAGCATTTT. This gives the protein CASSFTGDSNQPQHF. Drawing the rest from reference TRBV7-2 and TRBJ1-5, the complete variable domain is GAGVSQSPSNKVTEKGKDVELRCDPISGHTALYWYRQSLGQGLEFLIYFQGNSAPDKSGLPSDRFSAERTGGSVSTLTIQRTQQEDSAVYLCASSFTGDSNQPQHFGDGTRLSIL.

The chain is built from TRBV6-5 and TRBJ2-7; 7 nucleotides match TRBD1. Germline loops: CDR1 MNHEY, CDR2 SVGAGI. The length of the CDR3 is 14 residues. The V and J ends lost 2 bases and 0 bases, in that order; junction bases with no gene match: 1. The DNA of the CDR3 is TGTGCCAGCAGTTACGACAGGGCCTCCTACGAGCAGTACTTC. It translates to CASSYDRASYEQYF.